This TCR beta chain was sequenced in a study of T-cell reconstitution after alpha-beta-depleted transplantation in children. TCRbeta library preparation incorporated unique molecular identifiers. In TCRdb, the PCR reads were re-called with MiXCR into one record per CDR3 protein. The repertoire holds roughly 670,000 distinct CDR3 sequences, with under 15% as singletons. In this sample, this clonotype turned up many times. Its target is unknown. Losses at the gene ends were 5 bases for V and 2 bases for J; bases not matched to a gene: 4. The CDR3 runs 13 residues. Germline V gene lookup returns CDR1 DFQATT and CDR2 SNEGSKA (reference sequence). General study results and limits: Several hundred graft clones that had expanded were reportedly the source of alpha-beta T cells about two months after transplant. The main origin of T-cell counts and diversity one year after transplant was newly produced T cells.

V usage is TRBV20-1 and J usage is TRBJ2-7, with 9 bases lining up with TRBD1. The specimen was PBMCs, collected before TCRalphabeta/CD19-depleted stem cell transplant. The clonotype originates from a girl aged 2-10 years with congenital amegakaryocytic thrombocytopenia, due to receive a stem cell transplant. Here the CDR3 reads CSAYRDRAYEQYF. The CDR3 DNA reads TGCAGTGCTTACCGGGACAGGGCCTACGAGCAGTACTTC.